This entry is about one T cell receptor beta chain. The clone's antigen remains unknown. One end of the junction does not line up with germline, which may come from a read error. Library generation was performed with PCR. TCRdb lists the instrument as Illumina HiSeq 4000. High-throughput sequencing was used to profile the TCR beta-chain CDR3 region of every patient. As for the original processing: A classifier to discriminate distant-metastatic papillary thyroid cancer patients was built from CDR3 differences across clinicopathological groups. The Shannon index was used to measure repertoire diversity, and the Morisita-Horn index was used to measure how similar tumor and blood repertoires were. TCRdb trimmed the raw reads at Q25, called clones with MiXCR and kept productive beta chains. The V and J calls shown here were made by TCRdb, not taken from the authors' results. For this sample there are just over 70,000 clones; roughly 18% appear just once. Roughly 13% of the sample is taken by the ten largest.

This entry belongs to a study of metastatic and nonmetastatic thyroid tumors (dated by TCRdb to about 2020). Study-wide context: The researchers compared repertoires between peripheral blood samples and tumor or nodule tissue samples from patients with malignant or benign thyroid disease.

No treatment had been received by any patient before thyroid surgery. The study retrospectively analysed patient clinical samples collected from about 2012 to 2018 using T-cell receptor beta sequencing. Overall study results and their limits: In both blood and tumor samples, malignant tumors were reported to have significantly higher TCR beta diversity than benign nodules.

The CDR3 starts with the cysteine, ends with the phenylalanine, and has 13 residues. The DNA shown is the 39-base CDR3, in frame from base 1. CDR1 SSHAT and CDR2 FNYEAQ were looked up in the germline V gene (reference sequence). The sequence was obtained from a female donor with papillary thyroid cancer or a benign thyroid nodule (not recorded which). Some clones in this sample may be carry-over from other donors' samples. This receptor chain uses TRBV7-7 and TRBJ2-1, and the D gene may be TRBD1, 5 bases matching. The sequenced sample was blood. The DNA sequence is TGTGCTAGCAGCTTAGACAGTTACAATGAGCAGTTCTTC. It translates to CASSLDSYNEQFF.